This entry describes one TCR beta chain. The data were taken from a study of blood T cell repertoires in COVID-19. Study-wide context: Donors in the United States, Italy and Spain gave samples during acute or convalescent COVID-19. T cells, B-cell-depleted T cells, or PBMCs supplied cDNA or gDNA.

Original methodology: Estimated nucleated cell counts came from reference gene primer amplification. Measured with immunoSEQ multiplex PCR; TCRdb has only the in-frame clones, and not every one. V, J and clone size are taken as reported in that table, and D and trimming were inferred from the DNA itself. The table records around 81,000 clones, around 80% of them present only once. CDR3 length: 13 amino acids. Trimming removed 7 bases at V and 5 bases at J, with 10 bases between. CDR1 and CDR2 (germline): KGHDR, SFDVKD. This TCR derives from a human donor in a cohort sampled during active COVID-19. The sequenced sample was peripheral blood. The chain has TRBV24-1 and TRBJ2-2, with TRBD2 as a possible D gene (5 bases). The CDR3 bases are TGTGCCACCAGGGGAGTTGGAACCGGGGAGCTGTTTTTT. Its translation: CATRGVGTGELFF.